This T cell receptor (beta chain) stems from a study of blood T cell repertoires in COVID-19. The CDR3 has 15 residues. Germline lookup yields CDR1 SGHVS and CDR2 FQNEAQ. V lost 5 bases and J lost 2; bases outside the gene matches: 7. Sequencing was performed with immunoSEQ multiplex PCR; in TCRdb, only in-frame clones are kept and a portion is missing. The sample includes more than 95,000 clones, 88% of them seen just once. Sample: peripheral blood. The source of this sequence is a human donor in a cohort sampled during active COVID-19. The V and J genes are TRBV7-8 and TRBJ1-2; 8 nucleotides agree with TRBD1. CDR3 region: CASSLSRTGNYGYTF. The DNA for the CDR3 is TGTGCCAGCAGCCTCAGTCGGACAGGGAACTATGGCTACACCTTC.